The clone carrying this T cell receptor (beta chain) showed up just a few times. Its antigen is unknown. Blood genomic DNA input for TRB amplification was about 240-500 ng. The data were taken from a study of T and B cells in COVID-19 patients. Study background: Median age was approximately 34 years in the recovered cohort and around 67 years in the active-infection cohort. Of around 20 active-infection patients, under 19 carried comorbidities linked to unfavorable COVID-19 outcome. Findings and limits, study-wide: There were some 2,300 TCR clusters exclusive to the recovered cohort, 31 with low generation probability. Clonality of TRB repertoires was high in active COVID-19; recovery brought above-healthy diversity and richness.

This CDR3 is built from 12 residues. Germline values: CDR1 ENHRY, CDR2 SYGVKD. Deletions cut 1 base from V and 10 bases from J, with 8 bases between. BIOMED2 TRB-A/B primer pools were used in multiplex TRB PCR. A single record per CDR3 protein comes from TCRdb applying MiXCR to the multiplex PCR reads. The repertoire holds several thousand distinct CDR3 sequences, over 25% seen once, with over 9% in the top ten. The sequence came from a human donor with active COVID-19. The J gene is TRBJ2-1, the V gene TRBV10-3; tentatively, D is TRBD1 (5 bases). Sequenced material: blood. CDR3 bases: TGTGCCATCAGTGAGTGGGGCCACGAGCAGTTCTTC. Encoded protein: CAISEWGHEQFF.